This T cell receptor beta chain was sequenced during a study of blood T cell repertoires in COVID-19 (TCRdb year 2020). For the wider study: Samples covering the acute and convalescent phases of COVID-19 were provided by collaborators in the United States, Italy and Spain. The material from the prospective study consisted of cDNA or gDNA derived from T cells, B-cell-depleted T cells, or PBMCs. Deeply sampled blood TCRbeta repertoires from subjects exposed to, actively infected with, or recovered from COVID-19 were included in the dataset. The repertoires were released in a freely available public database meant as a resource for research on the immune response to SARS-CoV-2. The samples were drawn from two sources: the first 160 participants of the ongoing ImmuneRACE study, and 950 to 1,500 subjects contributed by 6 global collaborators. The sample metadata nearly always contained a de-identified subject ID, COVID-19 status, age in years and sex. Where HLA class I and class II types were available, the types were taken from metadata supplied by the sample provider, not from assay-based typing.

TCRbeta CDR3 regions were amplified from genomic DNA by means of the immunoSEQ Assay, a bias-controlled multiplex PCR. The authors processed their data as follows. The number of nucleated cells in each sample was estimated by amplification of reference gene primers within the assay. Sequence reads were collapsed and filtered to measure the absolute abundance of every unique TCRbeta CDR3 rearrangement. For each sample, productive Simpson clonality was calculated as the square root of Simpson's diversity index across productive rearrangements. Not all clones reach the TCRdb copy of this immuneACCESS table, which keeps in-frame sequences only. Checked studies attribute under half of the gap to unresolved V genes and leave the rest unexplained. V and J calls and clone size are copied from that table; D and trimming were computed from the DNA. Present in this sample are over 300,000 clones, around 83% of which were seen just once. The leading ten clones occupy around 1.2% of the sample.

V sheds 5 bases and J sheds 4 bases, leaving 11 bases between their ends. From cysteine to phenylalanine, the CDR3 is 13 amino acids long. The sequence is cut down to CDR3 DNA, 39 bases in frame from base 1. Whole blood was collected in K2EDTA tubes by collaborating institutions according to the institutions' own protocols. For TCRbeta analysis, collaborators shipped samples as frozen whole blood, isolated PBMCs, or DNA extracted from either of those sample types. Concerning this clone: The target of this receptor is not known. Base qualities were left out, and no much larger clone turns up one base away.

On the study overall, not on this receptor specifically: The quantity of clinical and demographic metadata differed by source and by participant and was supplied without curation.

The sequenced sample was peripheral blood. This TCR derives from a woman in her fifties or sixties with acute or convalescent COVID-19. The chain was built from TRBV12-3 or TRBV12-4 and TRBJ1-2; TRBD1 is possibly the D segment (5 matching bases). For the CDR3, the sequence is CASSLQATYGYTF. The DNA is as follows: TGTGCCAGCAGTCTACAGGCTACCTATGGCTACACCTTC.